The 30 T cell receptor beta chains given below trace back to one sample, sequenced in a study of cytomegalovirus exposure and HLA in healthy donors. The PCR had 60 Vbeta and 13 Jbeta primers. Using immunoSEQ multiplex PCR, the repertoire was profiled, and TCRdb retains in-frame clones only, with some absent. The repertoire holds over 85,000 clones, with 83% as singletons. Sequencing was performed on PBMCs. Receptors were obtained from a man between 35 and 55 years old in good health and CMV-seronegative.

The chain couples TRBV7-2 to TRBJ1-4; D unclear. The CDR3 runs 15 residues. The V end lost 7 bases, the J end lost 4 bases, and 16 bases lay between the germline ends. Germline V gives CDR1 SGHTA, CDR2 FQGNSA. The CDR3: CASTPRASYNEKLFF. Written as DNA, the CDR3 is TGTGCCAGCACCCCGCGGGCCAGCTATAATGAAAAACTGTTTTTT.

In the case of this clone: Other DNA sequences within the sample encode an identical CDR3. This chain's CDR3 is CASSPNRDNYGYTF. The CDR3 nucleotides read TGTGCCAGCTCACCGAACCGGGATAACTATGGCTACACCTTC. The rearrangement joins TRBV18 to TRBJ1-2; D unclear. The V end was cut by 3 bases, the J end by 1 base, with 9 bases between. This CDR3 comprises 14 residues. Looked up from germline, CDR1 is KGHSH and CDR2 is LQKENI.

This clone was seen a few times. The V gene is TRBV19, the J gene TRBJ2-2; D is unclear. Germline loops: CDR1 LNHDA, CDR2 SQIVND (reference sequence). Trimming removed 1 base at V and 9 bases at J, with 3 bases between. This CDR3 has 11 amino acids. In DNA form, the CDR3 reads TGTGCCAGTAGTATAGGGCGGGAGCTGTTTTTT. This encodes CASSIGRELFF.

The rearrangement links TRBV30 to TRBJ1-5; TRBD1 agrees at 9 bases. Germline CDR1 is GTSNPN and CDR2 is SVGIG (reference sequence). With 4 bases clipped from V and 2 bases from J, the junction kept 18 bases outside the gene matches. The CDR3 has 19 residues. Here the CDR3 reads CAWTEPRDRVVDGNQPQHF. CDR3 nucleotides: TGTGCCTGGACCGAACCCCGGGACAGGGTGGTCGATGGCAATCAGCCCCAGCATTTT.

In its sample, this clone was seen once. This chain uses TRBV27 with TRBJ1-6, with 7 bases identical to TRBD1. Trimming removed 8 bases from V and 10 bases from J; junction bases left unmatched: 5. CDR1 MNHEY and CDR2 SMNVEV come from the germline V gene (reference sequence). The CDR3 sequence is 12 residues long. The DNA of the CDR3 is TGTGCCAGCGCTACAGGGGTCTCACCCCTCCACTTT. Translating gives CASATGVSPLHF.

This chain uses TRBV29-1 with TRBJ2-4; TRBD2 aligns across 7 bases. V lost 3 bases and J lost 9; bases outside the gene matches: 11. Per the germline V gene, CDR1 is SQVTM and CDR2 is ANQGSEA. The CDR3 runs to 14 residues. The CDR3, as DNA: TGCAGCGTTGATGCTAGTTCCACGGGGGGCATTCAGTACTTC. Its translation is CSVDASSTGGIQYF.

This rearrangement joins TRBV9 to TRBJ2-2, with 7 bases matching TRBD1. The V gene end was trimmed by 0 bases and the J gene end by 0 bases; junction bases not matched to a gene: 5. Germline V CDR1 and CDR2: SGDLS, YYNGEE. The length of the CDR3 is 17 residues. The chain's CDR3 is CASSVVQGTSNTGELFF. CDR3 bases: TGTGCCAGCAGCGTAGTACAGGGGACATCGAACACCGGGGAGCTGTTTTTT.

A remark on this clone: The sample holds other DNA sequences that translate to the same CDR3. The V gene is TRBV5-1, the J gene TRBJ2-7; TRBD1 aligns across 7 bases. Unmatched junction bases numbered 3, after V lost 0 bases and J lost 0 bases. The length of the CDR3 is 15 residues. Germline assignment: CDR1 SGHRS and CDR2 YFSETQ. The CDR3 sequence: CASSLGQGLSYEQYF. CDR3 bases: TGCGCCAGCAGCTTGGGACAGGGCCTCTCCTACGAGCAGTACTTC. The full variable domain, rest sourced from reference TRBV5-1 and TRBJ2-7, is KAGVTQTPRYLIKTRGQQVTLSCSPISGHRSVSWYQQTPGQGLQFLFEYFSETQRNKGNFPGRFSGRQFSNSRSEMNVSTLELGDSALYLCASSLGQGLSYEQYFGPGTRLTVT.

V is TRBV10-3 and J is TRBJ2-7, with a possible D match to TRBD1 (5 bases). Trimming left V 4 bases short and J 3 bases short, with 7 bases between. CDR1 is ENHRY, CDR2 SYGVKD, per germline. The length of the CDR3 is 12 residues. This CDR3 reads CAISGDSYEQYF. The CDR3 region has the DNA TGTGCCATCAGTGGAGACAGCTACGAGCAGTACTTC.

In regard to this clone: One end of the junction is discordant with germline, which a read error may explain. The gene calls are TRBV7-2 and TRBJ1-1, with D perhaps matching TRBD1 (5 bases). The germline V gene has CDR1 SGHTA and CDR2 FQGNSA. This CDR3 spans 11 amino acids. As DNA, the CDR3 is TGTGCCAGCAGCTCCGGGACTCGGGGGACCTTT. Protein sequence: CASSSGTRGTF.

The J gene is TRBJ2-3, the V gene TRBV4-1; 11 positions agree with TRBD2. Germline CDR1 is MGHRA and CDR2 is YSYEKL. This CDR3 is built from 16 residues. V was clipped by 2 bases and J by 2 bases; unmatched bases: 3. In nucleotides, the CDR3 is TGCGCCAGCAGCCAAAGACTAGCGGGGCACACAGATACGCAGTATTTT. Protein product: CASSQRLAGHTDTQYF.

This rearrangement joins TRBV11-2 to TRBJ1-2, with unresolved D. Trimming took off 1 base at V and 3 bases at J, with 12 bases between the two ends. CDR3 length equals 15 residues. CDR1 and CDR2 (germline): SGHAT, FQNNGV. The CDR3 loop reads CASSLGAGHDYGYTF. The CDR3 DNA reads TGTGCCAGCAGCTTAGGGGCAGGTCACGACTATGGCTACACCTTC.

The gene calls are TRBV2 and TRBJ1-2; weak D call: TRBD1 (5 bases). Germline V gene sequence: CDR1 SNHLY, CDR2 FYNNEI. Trimming took 7 bases from V and 4 from J, leaving 13 bases between them. The CDR3 extends over 13 amino acids. The CDR3 DNA reads TGTGCCAGCACGCGGAGCGGGGCCTATGGCTACACCTTC. Amino acids: CASTRSGAYGYTF.

The chain carries TRBV5-1 and TRBJ2-3; 7 nucleotides agree with TRBD2. This CDR3 has 14 amino acids. Germline CDR1 reads SGHRS; CDR2 reads YFSETQ. V was pared by 1 base and J by 1 base, with 0 bases of the junction left unmatched. Written as DNA, the CDR3 is TGCGCCAGCAGCTTGACTAGCGGCACAGATACGCAGTATTTT. Its protein is CASSLTSGTDTQYF.

The rearrangement links TRBV7-9 to TRBJ2-7; TRBD1 matches 8 bases. V lost 5 bases and J lost 2; bases outside the gene matches: 5. The germline CDR1 and CDR2 sequences are SEHNR and FQNEAQ (reference sequence). The CDR3 is made up of 14 amino acids. The CDR3 spells CASSPGTGPYEQYF. In nucleotides, the CDR3 is TGTGCCAGCAGCCCAGGGACAGGACCCTACGAGCAGTACTTC.

The chain recombines TRBV27 with TRBJ1-1; D is ambiguous. Trimming pared 3 bases from V and 0 bases from J, leaving 8 bases between. Per the germline V gene, CDR1 is MNHEY and CDR2 is SMNVEV (reference sequence). This CDR3 is 14 amino acids long. CDR3 sequence (DNA): TGTGCCAGCAGTTTGGCCCGATTGAACACTGAAGCTTTCTTT. Amino acids: CASSLARLNTEAFF.

A word on this clone: This same CDR3 is encoded by further DNA sequences in the sample. The chain joins TRBV6-1 to TRBJ2-5; D is possibly TRBD1 (5 bases). This CDR3 region has 15 residues. Trimming took off 4 bases at V and 1 base at J, with 13 bases between the two ends. Germline V gene sequence: CDR1 MNHNS, CDR2 SASEGT. The DNA for the CDR3 is TGTGCCAGCAGTGCACAGACGACAGCCCAAGAGACCCAGTACTTC. It yields the protein CASSAQTTAQETQYF.

The chain links TRBV27 to TRBJ2-7, with 7 bases identical to TRBD2. Looked up from germline, CDR1 is MNHEY and CDR2 is SMNVEV (reference sequence). The CDR3 has 14 amino acids. Germline trimming cut 5 bases from V and 4 bases from J; bases unmatched to any gene: 8. CDR3 in DNA: TGTGCCAGCAGTCCGGGGGGTAGGGGTTACGAGCAGTACTTC. Residues: CASSPGGRGYEQYF.

The V call is TRBV18, the J call TRBJ2-1; TRBD2 agrees at 10 bases. Germline V gives CDR1 KGHSH, CDR2 LQKENI. The CDR3 is 17 amino acids. V gave up 1 base and J gave up 0 bases; unmatched junction bases: 3. The CDR3 reads CASSPLAGGYSYNEQFF. CDR3 bases: TGTGCCAGCTCACCACTAGCGGGGGGATACTCCTACAATGAGCAGTTCTTC.

The chain has TRBV7-2 and TRBJ2-1; 8 bases are shared with TRBD2. Germline V gene sequence: CDR1 SGHTA, CDR2 FQGNSA. V dropped 3 bases and J dropped 7; count of bases not matched to a gene: 11. The CDR3 has 16 residues. The CDR3 region is CASSFTYAGGGNEQFF. The CDR3 region has the DNA TGTGCCAGCAGCTTCACCTACGCGGGGGGAGGGAATGAGCAGTTCTTC.

The chain couples TRBV11-2 to TRBJ2-1; D is perhaps TRBD1 (5 bases). From germline, CDR1 is SGHAT and CDR2 FQNNGV. There are 18 residues in the CDR3. Trimming took 3 bases from V and 6 from J, leaving 24 bases between them. In nucleotides, the CDR3 is TGTGCCAGCAGCTTTTGGTCCAGGGAAGGCGGTGTACGCAATGAGCAGTTCTTC. Residues: CASSFWSREGGVRNEQFF.

This sequence joins TRBV7-9 and TRBJ2-5; 12 bases match TRBD2. CDR1 is SEHNR and CDR2 is FQNEAQ in the germline V gene (reference sequence). The junction had 8 bases not matched to a gene; V was cut back by 5 bases and J by 1 base. This CDR3 is 17 amino acids long. CDR3 coding DNA: TGTGCCAGCAGCCGCCTGACTAGCGGGGGATTCCAAGAGACCCAGTACTTC. Amino acid sequence: CASSRLTSGGFQETQYF.

The CDR3 DNA is TGTGCCTGGAGTGTACGGTGTGAACAGGACAGCTCTGGGGCCAACGTCCTGACTTTC. This codes for CAWSVRCEQDSSGANVLTF. The V and J genes are TRBV30 and TRBJ2-6, with D possibly being TRBD1 (6 bases). The germline gives CDR1 GTSNPN, CDR2 SVGIG (reference sequence). The CDR3 runs to 19 residues. V dropped 0 bases and J dropped 0 bases, with 18 bases sitting between them. The full variable domain, with the rest looked up from reference TRBV30 and TRBJ2-6, is SQTIHQWPATLVQPVGSPLSLECTVEGTSNPNLYWYRQAAGRGLQLLFYSVGIGQISSEVPQNLSASRPQDRQFILSSKKLLLSDSGFYLCAWSVRCEQDSSGANVLTFGAGSRLTVL.

The chain is built from TRBV27 and TRBJ2-5; 16 nucleotides match TRBD2. This CDR3 region has 17 residues. The V segment lost 6 bases and the J segment 4 bases; nucleotides outside the gene matches: 8. The germline V gene has CDR1 MNHEY and CDR2 SMNVEV (reference sequence). The CDR3 sequence: CASRAGTSGGGGETQYF. The CDR3 DNA reads as TGTGCCAGCAGGGCCGGGACTAGCGGGGGGGGCGGAGAGACCCAGTACTTC.

The J gene is TRBJ1-5, the V gene TRBV18, with 9 bases identical to TRBD1. The V and J ends lost 2 bases and 5 bases, in that order; junction bases with no gene match: 1. The CDR3 is 14 amino acids. Per the germline V gene, CDR1 is KGHSH and CDR2 is LQKENI. The CDR3 coding sequence is TGTGCCAGCTCACCAACAGGGGGCTATCAGCCCCAGCATTTT. This encodes CASSPTGGYQPQHF.

This sequence joins TRBV7-2 and TRBJ1-6; 9 nucleotides line up with TRBD1. Looked up from germline, CDR1 is SGHTA and CDR2 is FQGNSA. V lost 3 bases and J lost 7; bases outside the gene matches: 7. The CDR3 totals 16 residues. In DNA form, the CDR3 reads TGTGCCAGCAGCTTGAGGGGACAGGGCCTAAATTCACCCCTCCACTTT. This gives the protein CASSLRGQGLNSPLHF. Drawing the rest from reference TRBV7-2 and TRBJ1-6, the complete variable domain is GAGVSQSPSNKVTEKGKDVELRCDPISGHTALYWYRQSLGQGLEFLIYFQGNSAPDKSGLPSDRFSAERTGGSVSTLTIQRTQQEDSAVYLCASSLRGQGLNSPLHFGNGTRLTVT.

The chain couples TRBV6-6 to TRBJ2-1; TRBD1 agrees at 9 bases. The V segment lost 6 bases and the J segment 5 bases; nucleotides outside the gene matches: 8. Germline assignment: CDR1 MNHNY and CDR2 SVGAGI (reference sequence). This CDR3 comprises 15 residues. The CDR3 nucleotides are TGTGCCAGCAGGGAACATTGGACAGGGGACAATGAGCAGTTCTTC. This sequence encodes CASREHWTGDNEQFF.

This rearrangement joins TRBV6-6 to TRBJ2-7; a possible D gene is TRBD1 (8 bases). Trimming took 4 bases from V and 5 from J, leaving 12 bases between them. The germline CDR1 and CDR2 sequences are MNHNY and SVGAGI (reference sequence). The CDR3 is 13 residues long. This CDR3 is CASSSQGGNEQYF. CDR3 nucleotide sequence: TGTGCCAGCAGTTCACAGGGGGGGAACGAGCAGTACTTC.

The chain couples TRBV28 to TRBJ2-3; 9 positions agree with TRBD2. The junction had 9 bases not matched to a gene; V was cut back by 10 bases and J by 4 bases. The CDR3 extends over 14 amino acids. Germline lookup yields CDR1 MDHEN and CDR2 SYDVKM. The CDR3 spells CATFAAGGPDTQYF. The CDR3 DNA is TGTGCCACGTTCGCAGCGGGGGGTCCAGATACGCAGTATTTT.

V gene TRBV19 combines with J gene TRBJ2-6; a weak D match, TRBD1 (6 bases). Trimming removed 2 bases from V and 1 base from J, with 12 bases in between. The CDR3 spans 17 residues. Looked up from germline, CDR1 is LNHDA and CDR2 is SQIVND (reference sequence). DNA for the CDR3: TGTGCCAGTAGTATAATAAGGGGGTTTTCTGGGGCCAACGTCCTGACTTTC. Translating it yields CASSIIRGFSGANVLTF.